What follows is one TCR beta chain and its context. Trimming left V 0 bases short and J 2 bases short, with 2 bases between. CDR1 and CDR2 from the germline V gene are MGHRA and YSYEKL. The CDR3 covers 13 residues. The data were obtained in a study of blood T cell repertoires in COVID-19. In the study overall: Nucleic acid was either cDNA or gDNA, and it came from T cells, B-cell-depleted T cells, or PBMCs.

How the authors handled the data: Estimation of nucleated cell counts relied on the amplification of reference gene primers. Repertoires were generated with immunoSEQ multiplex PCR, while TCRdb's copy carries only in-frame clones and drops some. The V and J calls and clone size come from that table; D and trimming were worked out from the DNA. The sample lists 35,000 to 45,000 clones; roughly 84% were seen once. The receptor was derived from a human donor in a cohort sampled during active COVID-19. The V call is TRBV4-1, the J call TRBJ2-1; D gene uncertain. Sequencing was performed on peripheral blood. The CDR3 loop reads CASSQDTYNEQFF. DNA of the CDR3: TGCGCCAGCAGCCAAGACACCTACAATGAGCAGTTCTTC.